The clone carrying this T cell receptor (beta chain) was picked up many times. Its antigen remains unidentified. Regions amplified from RNA transcripts were the TCR beta CDR3 regions. The TCR CDR3 was amplified in a first-round RT-PCR using the HTBI primer set. TCRdb re-analysed the multiplex PCR reads in MiXCR, keeping a single row per CDR3 protein. Of 400,000 to 500,000 distinct CDR3 sequences detected, approximately 15% appear once; the ten largest clones hold 5% to 6.5%. This sample stems from a study of T cells in Graves' hyperthyroidism and ophthalmopathy. The patients, who ranged from 18 to 65 in age, presented with newly diagnosed hyperthyroidism lasting under 2 months. Patients showing uncontrolled infection, other autoimmune disease, pregnancy or lactation were ineligible. Germline CDR1 SNHLY, CDR2 FYNNEI. After removal of 3 bases from V and 4 bases from J, the junction contained 6 bases not matched to a gene. The CDR3 is 15 residues long.

General observations from the study: Blood shared most expanded thyroid clonotypes above 0.001. Classification by a 13 V-J model distinguished ophthalmopathy from stable hyperthyroidism.

The gene calls are TRBV2 and TRBJ2-5, with TRBD2 identical over 9 bases. The clonotype comes from a woman younger than 35 with Graves' hyperthyroidism. Specimen: blood. The CDR3 region has the DNA TGTGCCAGCAGTGAGGGCGGGAGGGGAGGAGAGACCCAGTACTTC. Encoded protein: CASSEGGRGGETQYF. The entire variable domain, with the rest obtained from reference TRBV2 and TRBJ2-5, is as follows: EPEVTQTPSHQVTQMGQEVILRCVPISNHLYFYWYRQILGQKVEFLVSFYNNEISEKSEIFDDQFSVERPDGSNFTLKIRSTKLEDSAMYFCASSEGGRGGETQYFGPGTRLLVL.